Listed here is a single T cell receptor (beta chain). The antigen remains unidentified. This entry is derived from a study of blood T cells in healthy people across ages. Whole-study results and caveats: Strong correlation was found linking TCR beta diversity to naive T cell percentage. The diversity estimates, figures obtained from one million T cells, were considered underestimates.

A J-beta primer mix and a sample-barcoded 5' primer were used in a second PCR of roughly 6 to 11 cycles. Individual samples furnished no less than 2.5 million CDR3-containing paired-end reads apiece. TCRdb independently ran MiXCR on the 5' RACE reads; one entry per CDR3 protein. The sample records around 800,000 distinct CDR3 sequences, 44% being singletons. The CDR3 loop spans 13 amino acids. Germline lookup yields CDR1 DFQATT and CDR2 SNEGSKA (reference sequence). V lost 0 bases, J lost 7 bases, and 13 bases lay in between. This chain uses TRBV20-1 with TRBJ2-7; no firm D call. The specimen sequenced was blood. The receptor comes from a man between 60 and 70 years old in good health. CDR3 nucleotide sequence: TGCAGTGCTAGAGATTCACCCCTCAATGAGCAGTACTTC. Its protein product is CSARDSPLNEQYF.